The 9 T cell receptor beta chains given below trace back to one sample, sequenced in a study of identical twins. TCRdb processed the 5' RACE reads anew with MiXCR; each CDR3 protein has one entry. Here the sample spans approximately 280,000 distinct CDR3 sequences, approximately 8% being singletons. The data also belong to a second study, concerning yellow fever vaccine responses in identical twins.

Sequenced: memory (CD45RO+) T cells sorted from blood. These TCRs come from a woman aged 18-29 years in good health.

This clonotype has a count of ten or more. The rearrangement joins TRBV21-1 to TRBJ2-7. TRBV21-1 is reported as a pseudogene. The CDR3 runs 14 residues. CDR3 DNA sequence: TGTGCCAGCCGTGAGGCATTCAGCTCCTACGAGCAGTACTTC. Protein sequence: CASREAFSSYEQYF.

The chain uses TRBV6-5 and TRBJ2-7, with a tentative D call TRBD2 (5 bases). Germline CDR1 MNHEY, CDR2 SVGAGI. V gave up 3 bases and J gave up 5 bases, with 14 bases separating them. This CDR3 is built from 14 residues. Here the CDR3 reads CASSYGVGVHEQYV. CDR3 bases: TGTGCCAGCAGTTATGGGGTCGGGGTACACGAGCAGTACGTC.

This clonotype showed up just a few times. The V gene is TRBV28, the J gene TRBJ2-6, with a tentative D call TRBD2 (6 bases). V lost 2 bases to trimming and J lost 0 bases, with 14 bases between them. The CDR3 covers 18 residues. Germline lookup yields CDR1 MDHEN and CDR2 SYDVKM. DNA for the CDR3: TGTGCCAGCAGTTTACTGGGGGGTGGCAGCTCTGGGGCCAACGTCCTGACTTTC. It codes for CASSLLGGGSSGANVLTF.

This clonotype was detected many times. The chain couples TRBV29-1 to TRBJ2-1; D is undetermined. The CDR3 has 13 amino acids. The ends were cut back, 0 bases at V and 1 base at J, with 4 bases in the middle. Germline V gives CDR1 SQVTM, CDR2 ANQGSEA. The CDR3: CSVEEFSYNEQFF. The CDR3 DNA reads as TGCAGCGTTGAAGAGTTTTCCTACAATGAGCAGTTCTTC.

At least ten counts were recorded for this clonotype. The V and J genes are TRBV2 and TRBJ1-1; 9 bases are a match to TRBD1. Trimming cost V 2 bases and J 4 bases; bases outside gene matches: 8. The CDR3 loop spans 16 amino acids. Germline V gene data show CDR1 as SNHLY and CDR2 as FYNNEI. The CDR3 loop is CASSERGQGGGTEAFF. CDR3 sequence (DNA): TGTGCCAGCAGTGAACGGGGACAGGGTGGCGGCACTGAAGCTTTCTTT. Complete variable domain (other parts from reference TRBV2 and TRBJ1-1): EPEVTQTPSHQVTQMGQEVILRCVPISNHLYFYWYRQILGQKVEFLVSFYNNEISEKSEIFDDQFSVERPDGSNFTLKIRSTKLEDSAMYFCASSERGQGGGTEAFFGQGTRLTVV.

The CDR3 is CASSVGPRAEKLFF. The CDR3 nucleotides are TGTGCCAGCAGCGTAGGCCCGCGAGCTGAAAAACTGTTTTTT. The chain couples TRBV9 to TRBJ1-4; D remains ambiguous. Deletions cut 0 bases from V and 7 bases from J, with 10 bases between. The germline V gene encodes CDR1 SGDLS and CDR2 YYNGEE. This CDR3 spans 14 amino acids.

The chain employs TRBV10-2 and TRBJ1-1; D unresolved. Germline V CDR1 and CDR2: WSHSY, SAAADI. Trimming pared 5 bases from V and 1 base from J, leaving 11 bases between. This CDR3 has 14 residues. The CDR3 region is CASSTGPKNTEAFF. The CDR3 DNA reads TGCGCCAGCAGTACCGGGCCGAAGAACACTGAAGCTTTCTTT.

This clonotype was counted a few times. V usage is TRBV20-1 and J usage is TRBJ1-5; the match to TRBD1 covers 7 bases. CDR1 is DFQATT and CDR2 is SNEGSKA in the germline V gene (reference sequence). This CDR3 is 12 amino acids long. V shed 6 bases, J shed 7 bases, and the junction held 6 bases outside the gene matches. The CDR3 here is CSATPGGQPQHF. As DNA, the CDR3 is TGCAGTGCAACCCCAGGGGGACAGCCCCAGCATTTT.

This clonotype was counted many times. The J gene is TRBJ2-7, the V gene TRBV2; D remains ambiguous. The V end lost 6 bases, the J end lost 5 bases, and 14 bases lay between the germline ends. This CDR3 is 13 amino acids long. Germline-derived CDR1 and CDR2 are SNHLY and FYNNEI. CDR3 loop: CASSALSVNEQYV. The CDR3 nucleotides are TGTGCCAGCAGCGCACTTTCGGTAAACGAGCAGTACGTC.